One T cell receptor (beta chain) is described in this entry. This clone showed up just once. Its binding antigen is unknown. Per-nucleotide qualities are absent, and no much larger clonotype sits a single base away. The data originate from a study of STAT5B mutations in CD4+ large granular lymphocyte leukemia (dated by TCRdb to between 2021 and 2024). Regarding the study in general: Among healthy controls, the CDR3 'QG' motif was associated with a particular HLA allele. Flow cytometry on FACSCanto II or FACSVerse showed that the purified fractions were more than 95% pure among lymphocytes. The study compared the TCRbeta repertoires of patients with CD4+ T-cell large granular lymphocyte leukemia against the TCRbeta repertoires of healthy blood donors. The paper's findings and limits, for the study overall: TRBV06-family usage was enriched among the top patient clones (8/27) compared with healthy controls (2/35). Compared with healthy CD4+ repertoires, CD4-sorted patient repertoires appeared more clonal, and this difference remained even after the putative leukemic clones were removed. Each patient's main leukemic clonotypes were private, but roughly a quarter of these clonotypes showed up at low frequency in the non-leukemic repertoires of other patients. The data were not HLA-matched, and the relatively small sample size could explain the higher clonality seen in CD4+ compared with CD8+ T-LGLL.

The immunoSEQ assay at survey resolution was applied to genomic DNA for sequencing of TCRbeta rearrangements. The study's own analysis went as follows. In the TCR sequencing data, the lowest productive clonotype frequency that could be detected was 2.59 x 10-5. Analyses included only productive TCRbeta rearrangements, meaning complete and in-frame sequences. The clonality of each sample was calculated as Simpson clonality in the immunoSEQ Analyzer version 3.0. Clones were categorized by frequency as very rare, small, medium, large (1-20%) or hyperexpanded (>20%). Generation probabilities were estimated with OLGA 1.2.3, V-gene circos plots were made with VDJtools, specificities were looked up in VDJdb, and CDR3 motifs were identified with GLIPH. The clones in this table, taken by TCRdb from immuneACCESS, are in-frame only. Not every clone is retained; where verified, under half of the shortfall comes from an unresolved V gene, and the cause of the rest is unknown. V and J calls and clone size are given by that table; D and trimming were obtained from the DNA. The sample table holds roughly 30,000 clones, of which roughly 72% were seen once. The ten largest account for less than 2.5% of the sample.

The healthy controls were a few dozen blood donors, and the buffy coats of these donors were supplied by the Finnish Red Cross blood service. All TCR-sequenced material derived from peripheral blood: patient blood samples and healthy donor buffy coats. Peripheral blood mononuclear cells were isolated by Ficoll-Hypaque gradient centrifugation. CD4+ cells were magnetically purified from the buffy coats of healthy controls. The Gentra Puregene Cell and Tissue kit was used for genomic DNA extraction, and quantification was performed on a Qubit 2.0 fluorometer. The germline V gene encodes CDR1 MNHEY and CDR2 SVGAGI. The CDR3 contains 14 residues, cysteine and phenylalanine counted. Only the CDR3 DNA is retained, 42 bases long and in frame from the first base. V is pared back by 7 bases and J by 1 base, with 13 bases lying between the germline termini.

Sequenced sample: CD4+ T cells from blood buffy coats. The receptor was isolated from a human donor in good health. The chain is made from TRBV6-5 and TRBJ1-1; confidence is insufficient to name the D gene. In nucleotides, the sequence is TGTGCCAGCACCGAAGGGCTCCCGAACACTGAAGCTTTCTTT. It encodes CASTEGLPNTEAFF.